Sequencing of this T cell receptor beta chain was carried out in a study of cytomegalovirus exposure and HLA in healthy donors. Findings and caveats of the study: Later, an analysis found that TCR clusters from the first cohort tended to co-occur in the roughly 110 validation repertoires.

Libraries were prepared by immunoSEQ multiplex PCR; TCRdb keeps only in-frame clonotypes and omits some of them. There are about 56,000 clones in the sample; 93% occur only once, and about 1.5% lies in the top ten. Germline V lookup: CDR1 SGHDN, CDR2 FVKESK. This CDR3 has 16 residues. V was cut by 4 bases and J by 5 bases, with 18 bases left in between. Regarding this clone: Antigen: not known.

Sequencing was performed on PBMCs. This sequence originates from a young woman in good health and CMV-seropositive. The genes are TRBV14 and TRBJ2-4, with D possibly TRBD2 on 6 matching bases. CDR3 DNA: TGTGCCAGCAGCCGGGGACGGAGCTCGGGGGAAAACATTCAGTACTTC. Amino acids: CASSRGRSSGENIQYF. Filled out from reference TRBV14 and TRBJ2-4, the complete variable domain reads EAGVTQFPSHSVIEKGQTVTLRCDPISGHDNLYWYRRVMGKEIKFLLHFVKESKQDESGMPNNRFLAERTGGTYSTLKVQPAELEDSGVYFCASSRGRSSGENIQYFGAGTRLSVL.